This entry concerns a single T cell receptor beta chain. The length of the CDR3 is 16 residues. Germline V gene sequence: CDR1 MRHNA, CDR2 SNTAGT. The V gene lost 11 bases and the J gene lost 2 bases, with 19 bases spanning the gap. These data are taken from a study of preoperative IRX-2 immunotherapy in early breast cancer. Treatment indicated: preoperative locoregional IRX-2 cytokine immunotherapy. Sequenced by immunoSEQ multiplex PCR; TCRdb stores in-frame clones only, minus some. The profile covers about 23,000 clones, with 75% to 90% appearing a single time and approximately 9.4% taken by the ten largest.

This TCR came from a human donor with breast cancer. Material: tumor tissue, obtained after IRX-2 immunotherapy. The rearrangement uses TRBV6-4 and TRBJ1-6, with unresolved D. The CDR3 DNA reads TGTGCCCGAAAGACGGGAGCGGCTCCCTATAATTCACCCCTCCACTTT. Amino acid sequence: CARKTGAAPYNSPLHF.